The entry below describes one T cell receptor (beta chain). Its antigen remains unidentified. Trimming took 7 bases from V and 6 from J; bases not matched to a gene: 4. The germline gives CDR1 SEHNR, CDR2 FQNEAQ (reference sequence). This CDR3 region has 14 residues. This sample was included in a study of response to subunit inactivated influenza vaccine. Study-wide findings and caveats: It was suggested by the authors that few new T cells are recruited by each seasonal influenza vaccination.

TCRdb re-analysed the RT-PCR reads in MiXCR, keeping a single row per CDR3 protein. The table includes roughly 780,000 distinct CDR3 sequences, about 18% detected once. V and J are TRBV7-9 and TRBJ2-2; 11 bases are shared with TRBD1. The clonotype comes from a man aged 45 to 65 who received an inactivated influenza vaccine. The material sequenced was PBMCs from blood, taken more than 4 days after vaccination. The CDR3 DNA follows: TGTGCCAGCAACGGACAGGGGGCATCCGGGGAGCTGTTTTTT. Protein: CASNGQGASGELFF.